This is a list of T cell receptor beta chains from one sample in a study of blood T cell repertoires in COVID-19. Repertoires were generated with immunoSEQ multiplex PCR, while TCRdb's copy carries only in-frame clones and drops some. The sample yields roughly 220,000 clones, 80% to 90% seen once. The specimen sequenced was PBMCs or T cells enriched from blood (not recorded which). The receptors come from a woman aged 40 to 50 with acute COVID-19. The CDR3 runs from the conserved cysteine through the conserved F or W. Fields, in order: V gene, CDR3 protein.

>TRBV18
CASSSSGGYEQYF
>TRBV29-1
CSVGQGASYEQYF
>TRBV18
CASSPPTYEQYF
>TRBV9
CASSPHKQVNEQFF
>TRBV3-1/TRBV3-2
CASSRTGGSVYEQYF
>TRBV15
CATSRDRGTSGRARWETQYF
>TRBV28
CASSSSGTAGGYTF
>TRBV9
CASSVGRTRQDTQYF
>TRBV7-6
CASIHGAGGYQETQYF
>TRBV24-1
CATSDPGLAGGFGTGELFF
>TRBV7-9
CASSLATSGRHGEQYF
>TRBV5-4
CASSLDRGNTIYF
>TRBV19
CASSPRVVNEQFF
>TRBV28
CASSSVGGVEGSPLHF
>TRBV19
CASSSTGGSYYGYTF
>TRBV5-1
CASSRQGARETQYF
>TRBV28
CASRGSGYDSGFF
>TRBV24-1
CATIGNLLEDTEAFF
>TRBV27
CASSHRGGFNYGYTF
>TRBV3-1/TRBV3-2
CASSHLPLVGLTYEQYF
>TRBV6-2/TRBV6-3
CASSTRDREWGSDTQYF
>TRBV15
CATSSPRGEGANYGYTF
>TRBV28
CASSWGGTGNQPQHF
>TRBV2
CASSERGPPYEQYF
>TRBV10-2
CASGNRRTDTQYF
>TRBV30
CAWRGAGAGEEQYF
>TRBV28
CASSLRQGAYSNQPQHF
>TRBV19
CASSMRTSGSPYNEQFF